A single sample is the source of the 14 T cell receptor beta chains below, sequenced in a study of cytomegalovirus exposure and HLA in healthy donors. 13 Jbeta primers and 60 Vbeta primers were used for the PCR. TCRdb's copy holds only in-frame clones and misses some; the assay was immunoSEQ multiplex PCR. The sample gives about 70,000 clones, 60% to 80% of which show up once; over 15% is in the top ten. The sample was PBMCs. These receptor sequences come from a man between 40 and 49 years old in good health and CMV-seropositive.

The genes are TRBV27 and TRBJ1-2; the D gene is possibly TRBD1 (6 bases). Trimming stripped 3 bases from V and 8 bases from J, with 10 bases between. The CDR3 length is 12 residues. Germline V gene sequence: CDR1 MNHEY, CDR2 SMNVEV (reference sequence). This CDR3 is CASSLARGGYTF. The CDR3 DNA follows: TGTGCCAGCAGTTTGGCTAGGGGGGGCTACACCTTC.

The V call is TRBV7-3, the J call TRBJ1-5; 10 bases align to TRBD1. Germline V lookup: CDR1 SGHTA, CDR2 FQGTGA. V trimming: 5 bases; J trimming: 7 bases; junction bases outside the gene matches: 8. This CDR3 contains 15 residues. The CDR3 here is CASSLTGGFGQPQHF. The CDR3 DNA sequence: TGTGCCAGCAGCCTGACAGGGGGCTTCGGCCAGCCCCAGCATTTT.

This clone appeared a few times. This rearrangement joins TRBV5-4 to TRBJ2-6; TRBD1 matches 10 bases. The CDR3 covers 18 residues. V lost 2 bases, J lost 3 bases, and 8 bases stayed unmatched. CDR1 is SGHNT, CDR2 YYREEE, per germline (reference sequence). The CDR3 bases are TGTGCCAGCAGCTTCAGTAGGACAGGGGGTTTTGGGGCCAACGTCCTGACTTTC. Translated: CASSFSRTGGFGANVLTF. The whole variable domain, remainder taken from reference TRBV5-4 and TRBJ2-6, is ETGVTQSPTHLIKTRGQQVTLRCSSQSGHNTVSWYQQALGQGPQFIFQYYREEENGRGNFPPRFSGLQFPNYSSELNVNALELDDSALYLCASSFSRTGGFGANVLTFGAGSRLTVL.

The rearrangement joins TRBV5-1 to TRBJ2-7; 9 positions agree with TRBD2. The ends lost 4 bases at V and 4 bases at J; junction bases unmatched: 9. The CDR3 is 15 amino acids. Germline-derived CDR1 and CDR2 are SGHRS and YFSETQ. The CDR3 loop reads CASSLPSGRRYEQYF. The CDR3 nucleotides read TGCGCCAGCAGCCTTCCCAGCGGGAGGAGGTACGAGCAGTACTTC.

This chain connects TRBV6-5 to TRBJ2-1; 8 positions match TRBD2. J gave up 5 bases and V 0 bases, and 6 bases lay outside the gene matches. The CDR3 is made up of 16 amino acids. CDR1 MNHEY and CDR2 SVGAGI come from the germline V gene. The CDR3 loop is CASSYSGGGTHNEQFF. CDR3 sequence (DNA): TGTGCCAGCAGTTACTCAGGCGGGGGGACTCACAATGAGCAGTTCTTC.

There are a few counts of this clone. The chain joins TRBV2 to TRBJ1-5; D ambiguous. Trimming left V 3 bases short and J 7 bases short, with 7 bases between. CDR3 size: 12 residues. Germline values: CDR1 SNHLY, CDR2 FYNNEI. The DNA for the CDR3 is TGTGCCAGCAGTGACAGATTCCAGCCCCAGCATTTT. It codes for CASSDRFQPQHF. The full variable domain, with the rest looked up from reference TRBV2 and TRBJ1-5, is EPEVTQTPSHQVTQMGQEVILRCVPISNHLYFYWYRQILGQKVEFLVSFYNNEISEKSEIFDDQFSVERPDGSNFTLKIRSTKLEDSAMYFCASSDRFQPQHFGDGTRLSIL.

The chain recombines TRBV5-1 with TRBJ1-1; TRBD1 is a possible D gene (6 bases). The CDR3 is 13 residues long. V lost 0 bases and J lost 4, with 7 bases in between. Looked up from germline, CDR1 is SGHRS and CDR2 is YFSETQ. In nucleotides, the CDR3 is TGCGCCAGCAGCTTGGGGGGGCCCACTGAAGCTTTCTTT. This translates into CASSLGGPTEAFF.

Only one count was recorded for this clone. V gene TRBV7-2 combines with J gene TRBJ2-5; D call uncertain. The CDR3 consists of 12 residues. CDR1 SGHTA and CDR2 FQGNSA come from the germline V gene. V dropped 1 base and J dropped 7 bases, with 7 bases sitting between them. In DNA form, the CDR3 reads TGTGCCAGCAGCTTAGTTTTCGGGACCCAGTACTTC. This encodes CASSLVFGTQYF.

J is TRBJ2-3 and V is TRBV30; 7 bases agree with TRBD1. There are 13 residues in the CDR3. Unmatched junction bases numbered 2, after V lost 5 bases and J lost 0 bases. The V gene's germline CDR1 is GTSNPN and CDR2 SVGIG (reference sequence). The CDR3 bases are TGTGCCTGGGACAGGGTTAGCACAGATACGCAGTATTTT. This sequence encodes CAWDRVSTDTQYF.

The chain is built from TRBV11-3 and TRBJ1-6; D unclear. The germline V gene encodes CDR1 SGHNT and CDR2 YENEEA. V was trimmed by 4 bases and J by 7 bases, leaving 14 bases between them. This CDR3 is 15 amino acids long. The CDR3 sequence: CASSSLGSRNSPLHF. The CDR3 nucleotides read TGTGCCAGCAGCTCATTAGGTAGCCGGAATTCACCCCTCCACTTT.

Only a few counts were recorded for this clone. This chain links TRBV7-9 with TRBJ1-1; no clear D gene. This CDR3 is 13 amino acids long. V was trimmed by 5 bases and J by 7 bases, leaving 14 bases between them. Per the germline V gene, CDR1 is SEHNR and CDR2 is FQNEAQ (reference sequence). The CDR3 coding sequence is TGTGCCAGCAGCCACAACAGTAAAGGTGAAGCTTTCTTT. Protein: CASSHNSKGEAFF.

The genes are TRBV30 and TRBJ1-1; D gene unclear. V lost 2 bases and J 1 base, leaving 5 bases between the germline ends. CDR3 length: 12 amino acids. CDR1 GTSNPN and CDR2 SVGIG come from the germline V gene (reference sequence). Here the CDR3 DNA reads TGTGCCTGGAGTTGGGCGAACACTGAAGCTTTCTTT. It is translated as CAWSWANTEAFF.

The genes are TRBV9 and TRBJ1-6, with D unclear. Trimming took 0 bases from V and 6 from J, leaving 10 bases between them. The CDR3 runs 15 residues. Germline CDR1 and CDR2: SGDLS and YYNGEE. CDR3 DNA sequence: TGTGCCAGCAGCGTAGCTATGTATGGTAATTCACCCCTCCACTTT. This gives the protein CASSVAMYGNSPLHF. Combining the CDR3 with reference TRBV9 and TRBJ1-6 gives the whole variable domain DSGVTQTPKHLITATGQRVTLRCSPRSGDLSVYWYQQSLDQGLQFLIQYYNGEERAKGNILERFSAQQFPDLHSELNLSSLELGDSALYFCASSVAMYGNSPLHFGNGTRLTVT.

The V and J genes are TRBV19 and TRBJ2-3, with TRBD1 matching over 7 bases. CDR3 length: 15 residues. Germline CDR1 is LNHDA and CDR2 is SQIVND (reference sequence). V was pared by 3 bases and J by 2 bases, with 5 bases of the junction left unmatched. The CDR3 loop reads CASSMGQRNTDTQYF. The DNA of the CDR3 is TGTGCCAGTAGTATGGGACAGCGAAACACAGATACGCAGTATTTT.